The 26 T cell receptor beta chains below all came from one sample that was sequenced in a study of blood T cell repertoires in COVID-19. Clones were sequenced by immunoSEQ multiplex PCR, and TCRdb holds only the in-frame ones, with some missing. The sample consists of 160,000 or so clones, more than 80% of them appearing once. The sample comprised peripheral blood. These receptors all stem from a woman aged 55-69 years with COVID-19, enrolled during active disease.

The J gene is TRBJ2-1, the V gene TRBV3-1 (or the pseudogene TRBV3-2), with 10 bases aligning to TRBD2. The germline V gene encodes CDR1 LGHDT and CDR2 YNNKEL (reference sequence). CDR3 length: 18 residues. Trimming cost V 2 bases and J 7 bases; bases outside gene matches: 14. CDR3 in DNA: TGTGCCAGCAGCCAACCGGAGGGAATGAGCGGGGGGGCTAATGAGCAGTTCTTC. Amino acids: CASSQPEGMSGGANEQFF.

This clone occurred a few times. The same CDR3 can be traced to other DNA sequences in this sample. The gene calls are TRBV4-1 and TRBJ1-2; D gene unclear. V was clipped by 1 base and J by 7 bases, with 4 bases between them. Germline assignment: CDR1 MGHRA and CDR2 YSYEKL. The CDR3 sequence is 11 residues long. The CDR3 DNA is TGCGCCAGCAGCCAAGGGCTTGGCTACACCTTC. Its translation is CASSQGLGYTF.

The chain carries TRBV7-2 and TRBJ2-3, with TRBD1 as a possible D gene (6 bases). Between the trimmed V and J ends, which lost 3 bases and 4 bases, there was a span of 14 bases. The CDR3 runs to 15 residues. Looked up from germline, CDR1 is SGHTA and CDR2 is FQGNSA. The chain's CDR3 is CASSFRLGGSDTQYF. The DNA of the CDR3 is TGTGCCAGCAGCTTTCGTTTAGGGGGATCAGATACGCAGTATTTT. Supplemented by reference TRBV7-2 and TRBJ2-3, the full variable domain reads GAGVSQSPSNKVTEKGKDVELRCDPISGHTALYWYRQSLGQGLEFLIYFQGNSAPDKSGLPSDRFSAERTGGSVSTLTIQRTQQEDSAVYLCASSFRLGGSDTQYFGPGTRLTVL.

The CDR3 nucleotides are TGTGCCAGCAGCACTCGGACAGGGGGCGATGAGCAGTTCTTC. Translated: CASSTRTGGDEQFF. The chain recombines TRBV11-3 with TRBJ2-1, with TRBD1 matching 11 bases. Germline CDR1 is SGHNT and CDR2 is YENEEA. The CDR3 totals 14 residues. With V trimmed by 5 bases and J by 8 bases, 5 bases remained unmatched.

The V call is TRBV7-2, the J call TRBJ2-1; 7 bases align to TRBD2. Germline V gives CDR1 SGHTA, CDR2 FQGNSA. The CDR3 spans 13 residues. Trimming cost V 5 bases and J 7 bases; bases outside gene matches: 5. The DNA for the CDR3 is TGTGCCAGCAGCCCAGGACTAGTAAATGAGCAGTTCTTC. As protein: CASSPGLVNEQFF.

Turning to this clone: Other nucleotide sequences from this sample produce the same CDR3. This chain connects TRBV30 to TRBJ2-5; 7 bases are shared with TRBD1. The CDR3 loop spans 13 amino acids. J lost 5 bases, V lost 2 bases, and 5 bases had no gene match. Germline CDR1 is GTSNPN and CDR2 is SVGIG (reference sequence). CDR3 sequence: CAWSLGGRETQYF. For the CDR3, the DNA is TGTGCCTGGAGTCTAGGGGGCCGGGAGACCCAGTACTTC.

The chain links TRBV6-6 to TRBJ1-5; 8 bases agree with TRBD1. With V trimmed by 4 bases and J by 8 bases, 7 bases remained unmatched. Germline values: CDR1 MNHNY, CDR2 SVGAGI (reference sequence). CDR3 length: 14 residues. As DNA, the CDR3 is TGTGCCAGCAGTTCTCCGACAGGGGTTGAGCCCCAGCATTTT. Protein: CASSSPTGVEPQHF.

The chain is built from TRBV10-2 and TRBJ1-2; 7 nucleotides line up with TRBD1. The CDR3 runs 13 residues. In germline, CDR1 is WSHSY, CDR2 SAAADI. V lost 7 bases, J lost 4 bases, and 6 bases stayed unmatched. The CDR3 reads CASTGDSTYGYTF. DNA of the CDR3: TGCGCCAGCACAGGGGACAGTACCTATGGCTACACCTTC.

J is TRBJ1-3 and V is TRBV7-9; 8 bases map to TRBD1. The V gene end was trimmed by 5 bases and the J gene end by 3 bases; junction bases not matched to a gene: 3. The CDR3 extends over 14 amino acids. The germline V gene encodes CDR1 SEHNR and CDR2 FQNEAQ (reference sequence). The CDR3: CASSLQGDGNTIYF. The CDR3 DNA reads TGTGCCAGCAGCCTACAGGGGGATGGAAACACCATATATTTT.

The gene calls are TRBV7-2 and TRBJ2-7; 12 bases map to TRBD2. CDR3 length: 15 amino acids. The ends lost 5 bases at V and 7 bases at J; junction bases unmatched: 9. From germline, CDR1 is SGHTA and CDR2 FQGNSA. For the CDR3, the DNA is TGTGCCAGCAGCCTTCTAGCGGGGGGGCCTCGTGAGCAGTACTTC. This translates into CASSLLAGGPREQYF.

The chain carries TRBV18 and TRBJ1-2; maybe TRBD1 (6 bases). Trimming took off 3 bases at V and 4 bases at J, with 18 bases between the two ends. Germline V lookup: CDR1 KGHSH, CDR2 LQKENI. CDR3 length equals 16 residues. Written as DNA, the CDR3 is TGTGCCAGCTCACCGCGGCAAGGACAGAATTTCTATGGCTACACCTTC. Encoded protein: CASSPRQGQNFYGYTF.

The V gene is TRBV2, the J gene TRBJ1-1; TRBD1 is a possible D gene (6 bases). V lost 3 bases and J 0 bases, leaving 14 bases between the germline ends. This CDR3 contains 16 residues. The V gene's germline CDR1 is SNHLY and CDR2 FYNNEI. In DNA, the CDR3 is TGTGCCAGCAGTGAGGGCAGGGGTTATATGAACACTGAAGCTTTCTTT. Protein sequence: CASSEGRGYMNTEAFF.

This rearrangement joins TRBV19 to TRBJ1-4; 8 nucleotides align to TRBD1. The J segment lost 7 bases and the V segment lost 4 bases, leaving 5 bases of the junction unmatched. The CDR3 sequence is 14 residues long. Germline assignment: CDR1 LNHDA and CDR2 SQIVND (reference sequence). CDR3 coding DNA: TGTGCCAGTAGTAGCACAGGGGGGGGTGAAAAACTGTTTTTT. Encoded protein: CASSSTGGGEKLFF.

The rearrangement links TRBV10-2 to TRBJ1-5, with D possibly being TRBD1 (6 bases). Germline CDR1 reads WSHSY; CDR2 reads SAAADI. V shed 5 bases and J shed 4 bases, with 9 bases lying between them. The CDR3 covers 13 residues. CDR3 coding DNA: TGCGCCAGCAGTCGGACAGAAAATCAGCCCCAGCATTTT. It encodes CASSRTENQPQHF.

The chain employs TRBV6-5 and TRBJ2-7, with 7 nucleotides matching TRBD1. The CDR3 runs to 16 residues. Germline V gene sequence: CDR1 MNHEY, CDR2 SVGAGI. Germline trimming cut 2 bases from V and 5 bases from J; bases unmatched to any gene: 12. CDR3 in amino acids: CASSYGSGTVSDEQYF. The CDR3 DNA reads as TGTGCCAGCAGTTACGGCTCCGGGACAGTGTCGGACGAGCAGTACTTC.

J is TRBJ2-5 and V is TRBV19; TRBD2 aligns across 8 bases. Germline loops: CDR1 LNHDA, CDR2 SQIVND (reference sequence). V gave up 10 bases and J gave up 2 bases; unmatched junction bases: 15. The CDR3 spans 16 residues. The CDR3 DNA follows: TGTGCCACCCGAAGAGAGGCGGGGGGCCTTCAAGAGACCCAGTACTTC. Translated: CATRREAGGLQETQYF.

This clone showed up just once. The chain employs TRBV19 and TRBJ1-2, with D perhaps matching TRBD1 (5 bases). From germline, CDR1 is LNHDA and CDR2 SQIVND (reference sequence). V was pared by 3 bases and J by 4 bases, with 18 bases between. This CDR3 has 16 residues. CDR3: CASSIAPARVGYGYTF. The CDR3 DNA is TGTGCCAGTAGTATTGCCCCCGCCAGGGTCGGCTATGGCTACACCTTC.

The genes are TRBV3-1 (or the pseudogene TRBV3-2) and TRBJ2-7; 9 bases match TRBD1. The junction had 7 bases not matched to a gene; V was cut back by 1 base and J by 3 bases. This CDR3 is 16 amino acids long. Germline V gives CDR1 LGHDT, CDR2 YNNKEL (reference sequence). CDR3 nucleotide sequence: TGTGCCAGCAGCCAAGGCTCGGGACAGGGCGTCTACGAGCAGTACTTC. Translated: CASSQGSGQGVYEQYF.

The chain combines TRBV5-8 with TRBJ1-2; D ambiguous. V lost 7 bases and J 2 bases, leaving 3 bases between the germline ends. In germline, CDR1 is SGHTS, CDR2 YDEGEE. This CDR3 has 10 residues. Written as DNA, the CDR3 is TGTGCCAGCCCAAACTATGGCTACACCTTC. This gives the protein CASPNYGYTF.

The chain links TRBV10-3 to TRBJ1-2, with D unresolved. CDR3 length: 13 residues. The V gene lost 2 bases and the J gene lost 4 bases, with 8 bases spanning the gap. CDR1 ENHRY and CDR2 SYGVKD come from the germline V gene. The DNA for the CDR3 is TGTGCCATCAGTGAGCAGGAACTCTATGGCTACACCTTC. Its protein is CAISEQELYGYTF.

The rearrangement uses TRBV29-1 and TRBJ1-5, with D possibly TRBD1 on 5 matching bases. Germline-derived CDR1 and CDR2 are SQVTM and ANQGSEA. The V end lost 6 bases, the J end lost 0 bases, and 6 bases lay between the germline ends. The CDR3 totals 12 residues. The CDR3 reads CSVRDSNQPQHF. The CDR3, as DNA: TGCAGCGTCAGGGATAGCAATCAGCCCCAGCATTTT.

This clone occurred once. Other DNA sequences in this specimen translate into the identical CDR3. This rearrangement joins TRBV18 to TRBJ2-2; D remains ambiguous. This CDR3 has 13 residues. Trimming left V 3 bases short and J 6 bases short, with 8 bases between. In germline, CDR1 is KGHSH, CDR2 LQKENI. CDR3 sequence (DNA): TGTGCCAGCTCACCCCGAGGCTCCGGGGAGCTGTTTTTT. It codes for CASSPRGSGELFF.

The rearrangement joins TRBV7-2 to TRBJ2-7, with 7 bases that match TRBD2. The CDR3 runs 15 residues. V gave up 6 bases and J gave up 0 bases; unmatched junction bases: 8. The germline V gene has CDR1 SGHTA and CDR2 FQGNSA. CDR3 sequence reads: CASSPTGGPSYEQYF. In DNA, the CDR3 is TGTGCCAGCAGTCCCACGGGGGGACCCTCCTACGAGCAGTACTTC.

CDR3 in amino acids: CASSPDRVNGYTF. In nucleotides, the CDR3 is TGTGCCAGCAGTCCGGACAGGGTAAATGGCTACACCTTC. The rearrangement links TRBV6-2 or TRBV6-3 to TRBJ1-2; 8 nucleotides agree with TRBD1. V lost 5 bases and J lost 6; bases outside the gene matches: 5. CDR1 MNHEY and CDR2 SVGEGT come from the germline V gene. The CDR3 extends over 13 amino acids.

The chain couples TRBV6-2 or TRBV6-3 to TRBJ1-5; possible D gene TRBD1, 5 bases. CDR1 and CDR2 from the germline V gene are MNHEY and SVGEGT. V was trimmed by 5 bases and J by 6 bases, leaving 8 bases between them. The CDR3 sequence is 12 residues long. The CDR3 DNA reads as TGTGCCAGCAGTCGCGGGGGTCAGCCCCAGCATTTT. Translation gives CASSRGGQPQHF.

The chain uses TRBV12-3 or TRBV12-4 and TRBJ1-2, with no clear D. Trimming took off 4 bases at V and 4 bases at J, with 10 bases between the two ends. This CDR3 contains 13 residues. CDR3 protein: CASSSGVLYGYTF. Written as DNA, the CDR3 is TGTGCCAGCAGTTCAGGCGTTCTCTATGGCTACACCTTC.